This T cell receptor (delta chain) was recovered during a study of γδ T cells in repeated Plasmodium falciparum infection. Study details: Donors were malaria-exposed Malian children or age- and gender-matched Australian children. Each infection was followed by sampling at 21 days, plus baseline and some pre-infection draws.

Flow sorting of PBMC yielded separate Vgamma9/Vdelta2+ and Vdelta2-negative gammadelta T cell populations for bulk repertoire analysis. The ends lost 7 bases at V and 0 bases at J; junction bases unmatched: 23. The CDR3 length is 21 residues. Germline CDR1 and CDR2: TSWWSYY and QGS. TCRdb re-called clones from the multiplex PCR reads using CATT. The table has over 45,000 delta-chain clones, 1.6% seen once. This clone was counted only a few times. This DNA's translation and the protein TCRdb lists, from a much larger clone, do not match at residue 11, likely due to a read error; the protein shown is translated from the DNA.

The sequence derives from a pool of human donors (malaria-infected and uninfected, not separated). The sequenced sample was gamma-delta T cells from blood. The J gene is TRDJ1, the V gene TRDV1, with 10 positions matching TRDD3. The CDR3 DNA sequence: TGTGCTCTTGTGGTTACCATTACTGGGGGATTCCAGCACACGTACACCGATAAACTCATCTTT. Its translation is CALVVTITGGFQHTYTDKLIF.